These 8 T cell receptor beta chains were all obtained from the same sample, sequenced in a study of blood T cell repertoires in COVID-19. Produced via immunoSEQ multiplex PCR; TCRdb's table is partial and in-frame only. The sample has roughly 40,000 clones, around 85% seen once. The sequenced sample was peripheral blood. These receptors all come from a human donor in a cohort sampled during active COVID-19.

The V and J genes are TRBV28 and TRBJ2-7; 9 bases line up with TRBD1. This CDR3 contains 15 residues. V shed 3 bases, J shed 5 bases, and the junction held 8 bases outside the gene matches. Germline V gene data show CDR1 as MDHEN and CDR2 as SYDVKM. The CDR3 sequence is CASSFGGTGKNEQYF. The CDR3 nucleotides are TGTGCCAGCAGTTTCGGCGGGACAGGGAAAAACGAGCAGTACTTC. The variable domain in full, with the rest retrieved from reference TRBV28 and TRBJ2-7, is DVKVTQSSRYLVKRTGEKVFLECVQDMDHENMFWYRQDPGLGLRLIYFSYDVKMKEKGDIPEGYSVSREKKERFSLILESASTNQTSMYLCASSFGGTGKNEQYFGPGTRLTVT.

The gene calls are TRBV4-3 and TRBJ2-2; 9 bases fit TRBD2. The V segment lost 6 bases and the J segment 5 bases; nucleotides outside the gene matches: 10. Germline assignment: CDR1 LGHNA and CDR2 YSLEER. CDR3 size: 16 residues. The CDR3 DNA follows: TGCGCCAGCAGTCCGGCGGGGGGGATAGTAACCGGGGAGCTGTTTTTT. Translation: CASSPAGGIVTGELFF.

This rearrangement joins TRBV5-1 to TRBJ1-4, with TRBD1 matching 11 bases. CDR3 size: 15 residues. Germline V gives CDR1 SGHRS, CDR2 YFSETQ. V shed 3 bases, J shed 7 bases, and the junction held 5 bases outside the gene matches. CDR3 amino acids: CASSWTGGRSEKLFF. In DNA, the CDR3 is TGCGCCAGCAGCTGGACAGGGGGCCGTAGTGAAAAACTGTTTTTT. Filled out from reference TRBV5-1 and TRBJ1-4, the complete variable domain reads KAGVTQTPRYLIKTRGQQVTLSCSPISGHRSVSWYQQTPGQGLQFLFEYFSETQRNKGNFPGRFSGRQFSNSRSEMNVSTLELGDSALYLCASSWTGGRSEKLFFGSGTQLSVL.

This clone occurred once. The chain employs TRBV7-9 and TRBJ2-7; D not certain. CDR3 length equals 12 residues. V lost 5 bases and J 4 bases, leaving 9 bases between the germline ends. Germline values: CDR1 SEHNR, CDR2 FQNEAQ (reference sequence). The CDR3, as DNA: TGTGCCAGCAGCCCCTCTCCGTACGAGCAGTACTTC. This gives the protein CASSPSPYEQYF.

J is TRBJ1-5 and V is TRBV15; D not resolved. This CDR3 is built from 16 residues. V was trimmed by 0 bases and J by 0 bases, leaving 9 bases between them. The germline V gene encodes CDR1 LNHNV and CDR2 YYDKDF (reference sequence). The CDR3 loop reads CATSRDRGYSNQPQHF. CDR3 in DNA: TGTGCCACCAGCAGAGATCGGGGTTATAGCAATCAGCCCCAGCATTTT.

The chain has TRBV27 and TRBJ1-4; D remains unclear. The CDR3 has 15 amino acids. The germline V gene has CDR1 MNHEY and CDR2 SMNVEV (reference sequence). Trimming stripped 0 bases from V and 4 bases from J, with 9 bases between. In nucleotides, the CDR3 is TGTGCCAGCAGTTTATCTTCCAGGCATAATGAAAAACTGTTTTTT. This sequence encodes CASSLSSRHNEKLFF.

The rearrangement links TRBV5-1 to TRBJ1-2; no clear D gene. V gave up 0 bases and J gave up 4 bases, with 10 bases separating them. Germline V gene data show CDR1 as SGHRS and CDR2 as YFSETQ. The CDR3 contains 14 residues. The DNA for the CDR3 is TGCGCCAGCAGCTTGGAAAATCCGGTCTATGGCTACACCTTC. Its protein product is CASSLENPVYGYTF.

V and J are TRBV21-1 and TRBJ1-5; TRBD1, the table's D call, was not compared with the DNA. TRBV21-1 is assigned pseudogene status. The CDR3 totals 19 residues. In DNA, the CDR3 is TGTGCCAGCAGCAAACAGGCCCGGACAGGGATCTCTAGCAATCAGCCCCAGCATTTT. Translated: CASSKQARTGISSNQPQHF.